These 21 T cell receptor beta chains came from one sample sequenced in a study of T cell repertoires in cytomegalovirus infection. Using its own MiXCR run on the reads, TCRdb lists one record per CDR3 protein. The sample has roughly 230,000 distinct CDR3 sequences; approximately 13% are singletons. Sequencing was done on a sample of PBMCs. These receptors all come from a human donor in good health (CMV status not recorded). Some clones in this sample may be carry-over from other donors' samples.

This clonotype showed up just a few times. V gene TRBV28 combines with J gene TRBJ1-1; D is possibly TRBD1 (6 bases). This CDR3 contains 13 residues. Germline CDR1 reads MDHEN; CDR2 reads SYDVKM. V dropped 2 bases and J dropped 7 bases, with 11 bases sitting between them. Here the CDR3 DNA reads TGTGCCAGCAGTTTAGGGGGCCGGAATGAAGCTTTCTTT. Its protein product is CASSLGGRNEAFF.

This clonotype was seen at least ten times. The V and J genes are TRBV7-2 and TRBJ2-7, with 12 bases identical to TRBD1. Germline trimming cut 1 base from V and 5 bases from J; bases unmatched to any gene: 3. Per the germline V gene, CDR1 is SGHTA and CDR2 is FQGNSA. The CDR3 is 15 residues long. CDR3 loop: CASSLGGTGGDEQYF. The CDR3 DNA reads as TGTGCCAGCAGCTTAGGGGGGACAGGGGGCGACGAGCAGTACTTC.

V and J are TRBV14 and TRBJ2-3, with D tentatively TRBD1 (5 bases). The V end lost 3 bases, the J end lost 1 base, and 11 bases lay between the germline ends. CDR1 and CDR2 (germline): SGHDN, FVKESK. The CDR3 loop spans 15 amino acids. The CDR3 DNA reads TGTGCCAGCAGCCATCAGGGAAGAGGCACAGATACGCAGTATTTT. Its translation: CASSHQGRGTDTQYF.

The table lists this clonotype with many counts. The chain is built from TRBV7-2 and TRBJ2-3; possibly TRBD2 for D (6 bases). V was trimmed by 11 bases and J by 5 bases, leaving 14 bases between them. This CDR3 is 12 amino acids long. The germline CDR1 and CDR2 sequences are SGHTA and FQGNSA. CDR3 DNA sequence: TGTGCCGGATTATGGGAGGAAGATACGCAGTATTTT. This codes for CAGLWEEDTQYF.

This clonotype has more than one count but fewer than ten. This chain uses TRBV20-1 with TRBJ1-6; maybe TRBD1 (6 bases). This CDR3 has 15 amino acids. Trimming left V 1 base short and J 8 bases short, with 15 bases between. CDR1 is DFQATT, CDR2 SNEGSKA, per germline (reference sequence). The CDR3 spells CSARVRTEVHSPLHF. Here the CDR3 DNA reads TGCAGTGCTAGAGTCCGGACAGAAGTCCATTCACCCCTCCACTTT.

There are many counts of this clonotype. The chain couples TRBV24-1 to TRBJ2-5, with 7 bases identical to TRBD1. Trimming at V came to 3 bases and at J to 2 bases, leaving 8 bases not matched to a gene. The germline gives CDR1 KGHDR, CDR2 SFDVKD. The CDR3 is 16 amino acids. CDR3 amino acids: CATSDRKGTAQETQYF. The DNA of the CDR3 is TGTGCCACCAGTGATCGAAAAGGGACAGCGCAAGAGACCCAGTACTTC.

This clonotype was detected ten times or more. The gene calls are TRBV11-3 and TRBJ2-1; unclear D gene. There are 15 residues in the CDR3. The V gene lost 5 bases and the J gene lost 7 bases, with 18 bases spanning the gap. Germline CDR1 is SGHNT and CDR2 is YENEEA. The CDR3 coding sequence is TGTGCCAGCAGCGCAGACTCCATTCGGTCGAATGAGCAGTTCTTC. Translating gives CASSADSIRSNEQFF.

This clonotype was counted at least ten times. The chain carries TRBV19 and TRBJ1-5; 11 nucleotides match TRBD1. V shed 5 bases and J 7 bases; nucleotides not matched to a gene: 4. Germline values: CDR1 LNHDA, CDR2 SQIVND (reference sequence). CDR3 length equals 14 residues. The CDR3 nucleotides read TGTGCCAGTAGTGGGACAGGGGGAATCCAGCCCCAGCATTTT. Its translation: CASSGTGGIQPQHF.

This clonotype was detected ten times or more. An end of the junction differs from the germline gene, which may be a read error. V and J are TRBV20-1 and TRBJ1-2, with 12 positions matching TRBD1. The germline V gene encodes CDR1 DFQATT and CDR2 SNEGSKA (reference sequence). The CDR3 has 13 residues. The CDR3 reads CSARRGTGGLFAF. The CDR3 DNA follows: TGCAGTGCTAGAAGGGGGACAGGGGGCCTCTTCGCCTTC.

This clonotype was counted at least ten times. This chain links TRBV18 with TRBJ2-7; D ambiguous. The CDR3 totals 14 residues. Between the trimmed V and J ends, which lost 0 bases and 6 bases, there was a span of 12 bases. Germline V gene lookup returns CDR1 KGHSH and CDR2 LQKENI. CDR3 region: CASSPPEGIREQYF. CDR3 DNA: TGTGCCAGCTCACCACCGGAAGGGATCCGCGAGCAGTACTTC.

There are many counts of this clonotype. The chain links TRBV7-2 to TRBJ2-1; D not resolved. V lost 4 bases to trimming and J lost 4 bases, with 8 bases between them. CDR3 length: 13 residues. Looked up from germline, CDR1 is SGHTA and CDR2 is FQGNSA. The CDR3 coding sequence is TGTGCCAGCAGCTCTCCCCGTTACAATGAGCAGTTCTTC. Translating it yields CASSSPRYNEQFF.

This clonotype has a count of ten or more. V and J are TRBV7-2 and TRBJ1-1; the D gene is possibly TRBD1 (6 bases). This CDR3 contains 14 residues. V was trimmed by 6 bases and J by 4 bases, leaving 15 bases between them. From germline, CDR1 is SGHTA and CDR2 FQGNSA. In DNA form, the CDR3 reads TGTGCCAGCAGACAACAGGGTTCGGGCACTGAAGCTTTCTTT. Its protein product is CASRQQGSGTEAFF. The full variable domain, completed using reference TRBV7-2 and TRBJ1-1, is GAGVSQSPSNKVTEKGKDVELRCDPISGHTALYWYRQSLGQGLEFLIYFQGNSAPDKSGLPSDRFSAERTGGSVSTLTIQRTQQEDSAVYLCASRQQGSGTEAFFGQGTRLTVV.

Many counts were recorded for this clonotype. The V call is TRBV7-8, the J call TRBJ2-7; D gene ambiguous. Deletions cut 1 base from V and 5 bases from J, with 9 bases between. Per germline, CDR1 SGHVS and CDR2 FQNEAQ. CDR3 size: 13 residues. The CDR3 coding sequence is TGTGCCAGCAGCTTAGATTTAGGTAACGAGCAGTACTTC. Translated: CASSLDLGNEQYF.

This clonotype has more than one count but fewer than ten. This chain connects TRBV23-1 to TRBJ1-6, with 7 bases lining up with TRBD1. TRBV23-1 belongs to the ORF category, with a function that is uncertain. The CDR3 is 15 amino acids. The ends lost 1 base at V and 14 bases at J; junction bases unmatched: 11. The CDR3 DNA follows: TGCGCCAGCAGTCAATTCCGCGGACAGGTCCACACCCTCCACTTT. This translates into CASSQFRGQVHTLHF.

There are a few counts of this clonotype. The rearrangement links TRBV28 to TRBJ1-3; no clear D gene. This CDR3 contains 11 residues. Trimming removed 7 bases at V and 2 bases at J, with 3 bases between. CDR1 MDHEN and CDR2 SYDVKM come from the germline V gene. The CDR3: CASITGNTIYF. The CDR3 DNA sequence: TGTGCCAGCATCACTGGAAACACCATATATTTT.

This clonotype has a count of ten or more. V gene TRBV6-5 combines with J gene TRBJ1-2, with 7 bases aligning to TRBD1. Germline V gene sequence: CDR1 MNHEY, CDR2 SVGAGI. The CDR3 covers 14 residues. Germline trimming cut 0 bases from V and 4 bases from J; bases unmatched to any gene: 2. This CDR3 reads CASSYSGTAYGYTF. CDR3 DNA sequence: TGTGCCAGCAGTTACTCGGGGACAGCCTATGGCTACACCTTC.

This clonotype was counted at least ten times. V and J are TRBV6-2 or TRBV6-3 and TRBJ1-1; tentatively, D is TRBD1 (5 bases). Trimming removed 6 bases at V and 1 base at J, with 12 bases between. CDR1 MNHEY and CDR2 SVGEGT come from the germline V gene. This CDR3 has 14 amino acids. The CDR3 is CASRQRQSNTEAFF. For the CDR3, the DNA is TGTGCCAGCAGGCAAAGACAGTCGAACACTGAAGCTTTCTTT.

This clonotype was seen many times. Here the CDR3 DNA reads TGTGCCAGCAGTGTCTCGGGGAACACCGGGGAGCTGTTTTTT. Its translation: CASSVSGNTGELFF. V and J are TRBV25-1 and TRBJ2-2; no clear D gene. Trimming pared 4 bases from V and 1 base from J, leaving 7 bases between. The CDR3 runs to 14 residues. CDR1 and CDR2 from the germline V gene are MGHDK and SYGVNS.

This clonotype appeared a single time. This may come from a read error, since a much larger clone is one base off. The gene calls are TRBV7-3 and TRBJ1-1, with D possibly being TRBD1 (5 bases). The CDR3 is 14 amino acids. Germline V lookup: CDR1 SGHTA, CDR2 FQGTGA. Trimming left V 5 bases short and J 4 bases short, with 14 bases between. The CDR3 sequence: CASSRLDGGTEAFF. For the CDR3, the DNA is TGTGCCAGCAGCCGATTAGACGGGGGCACTGAAGCTTTCTTT.

This clonotype was seen ten or more times. The chain combines TRBV7-9 with TRBJ1-1; D possibly corresponds to TRBD1 (6 bases). Germline CDR1 is SEHNR and CDR2 is FQNEAQ (reference sequence). This CDR3 is built from 16 residues. V lost 5 bases and J lost 0, with 16 bases in between. The DNA for the CDR3 is TGTGCCAGCAGCCTCCGGGACATATTGATGAACACTGAAGCTTTCTTT. It codes for CASSLRDILMNTEAFF.

The chain uses TRBV5-1 and TRBJ2-2; D uncertain. This CDR3 is 15 amino acids long. Germline-derived CDR1 and CDR2 are SGHRS and YFSETQ. Deletions cut 2 bases from V and 3 bases from J, with 11 bases between. The CDR3, as DNA: TGCGCCAGCAGCTTTGACATATCTCACACCGGGGAGCTGTTTTTT. Amino acid sequence: CASSFDISHTGELFF.